This TCR beta chain was sequenced in a study of early T cells in non-severe SARS-CoV-2 infection. Individually, cDNA molecules had unique molecular identifiers attached to them. TCRdb re-derived calls from the 5' RACE reads in MiXCR, one entry per CDR3 protein. This table has 64,000 or so distinct CDR3 sequences, 10% to 15% appearing once. Germline assignment: CDR1 SGHTA and CDR2 FQGNSA. Trimming cost V 3 bases and J 6 bases, with 12 bases left between them. The CDR3 is made up of 15 amino acids. This clonotype was detected many times. The clonotype originates from an adult who was a healthcare worker with PCR-confirmed SARS-CoV-2 infection or an uninfected control (not recorded which). This sample comprised whole blood, obtained at baseline. V usage is TRBV7-2 and J usage is TRBJ1-6; D is ambiguous. The CDR3 DNA reads as TGTGCCAGCAGCTTTTTCTCCCCTTCTAATTCACCCCTCCACTTT. Translation gives CASSFFSPSNSPLHF.